The 2 T cell receptor beta chains reported below all come from one sample, sequenced in a study of blood T cell repertoires in COVID-19. Sequenced by immunoSEQ multiplex PCR; TCRdb stores in-frame clones only, minus some. Here the sample spans roughly 410,000 clones, around 87% being singletons. Sequenced sample: peripheral blood. Receptors originate from a woman between 55 and 75 years old with COVID-19, enrolled during active disease.

The rearrangement uses TRBV5-1 and TRBJ2-2; 7 bases align to TRBD1. With V trimmed by 3 bases and J by 5 bases, 4 bases remained unmatched. The CDR3 covers 14 residues. Germline V gene data show CDR1 as SGHRS and CDR2 as YFSETQ. The CDR3 is CASSSGQLTGELFF. CDR3 DNA: TGCGCCAGCAGCTCGGGACAGCTAACCGGGGAGCTGTTTTTT.

The J gene is TRBJ2-7, the V gene TRBV28; D is ambiguous. CDR3 length: 12 residues. V gave up 3 bases and J gave up 6 bases, with 9 bases separating them. The germline CDR1 and CDR2 sequences are MDHEN and SYDVKM. CDR3 in amino acids: CASSFITGEQYF. CDR3 DNA: TGTGCCAGCAGTTTTATAACGGGCGAGCAGTACTTC.